A single sample is the source of the 10 T cell receptor beta chains below, sequenced in a study of T cell responses to AZD1222 COVID-19 vaccine. TCRdb's table, derived via immunoSEQ multiplex PCR, lists solely in-frame clones and lacks some. The sample holds roughly 150,000 clones; around 90% are singletons and the top ten take over 3%. The specimen comprised peripheral blood, sampled on day 0 of AZD1222 vaccination. All receptors come from an adult in good health.

Only one count was recorded for this clone. The chain is built from TRBV12-3 or TRBV12-4 and TRBJ2-5, with no clear D. Trimming removed 1 base from V and 5 bases from J, with 5 bases in between. This CDR3 has 12 amino acids. As DNA, the CDR3 is TGTGCCAGCAGTTTAGTAGGGGAGACCCAGTACTTC. Protein sequence: CASSLVGETQYF.

This sequence joins TRBV24-1 and TRBJ2-1; the match to TRBD2 covers 10 bases. This CDR3 is 18 amino acids long. The V gene's germline CDR1 is KGHDR and CDR2 SFDVKD. V lost 2 bases and J lost 4; bases outside the gene matches: 10. The CDR3 DNA sequence: TGTGCCACCAGTGATTCGCGGAGACTAGCGGGTTCGTACAATGAGCAGTTCTTC. Translation: CATSDSRRLAGSYNEQFF.

This chain links TRBV20-1 with TRBJ2-1; D is unclear. Per the germline V gene, CDR1 is DFQATT and CDR2 is SNEGSKA (reference sequence). Trimming shortened V by 3 bases and J by 7 bases, and 19 bases separated the two germline ends. The CDR3 is made up of 15 amino acids. CDR3 residues: CSASTSRPGLNEQFF. The CDR3 DNA reads TGCAGTGCTAGTACATCTCGACCCGGGTTGAATGAGCAGTTCTTC.

The chain is built from TRBV27 and TRBJ2-7; maybe TRBD2 (5 bases). V lost 5 bases and J lost 2, with 22 bases in between. Germline CDR1 is MNHEY and CDR2 is SMNVEV (reference sequence). The CDR3 consists of 17 residues. CDR3 protein: CASSTLPSSRPTYEQYF. As DNA, the CDR3 is TGTGCCAGCAGTACGCTACCCTCTAGCCGGCCTACCTACGAGCAGTACTTC.

This chain uses TRBV5-1 with TRBJ2-1, with TRBD2 identical over 11 bases. V was clipped by 4 bases and J by 6 bases; unmatched bases: 9. CDR3 length: 16 amino acids. The germline V gene has CDR1 SGHRS and CDR2 YFSETQ. The CDR3 loop reads CASSPTSGKVGNEQFF. The DNA for the CDR3 is TGCGCCAGCAGCCCGACTAGCGGGAAAGTGGGCAATGAGCAGTTCTTC. The full variable domain, its missing parts supplied by reference TRBV5-1 and TRBJ2-1, is KAGVTQTPRYLIKTRGQQVTLSCSPISGHRSVSWYQQTPGQGLQFLFEYFSETQRNKGNFPGRFSGRQFSNSRSEMNVSTLELGDSALYLCASSPTSGKVGNEQFFGPGTRLTVL.

CDR3 sequence reads: CASSYQTGPSYEQYF. The CDR3 DNA sequence: TGTGCCAGCAGCTACCAGACAGGCCCCTCCTACGAGCAGTACTTC. The rearrangement links TRBV7-2 to TRBJ2-7; D is perhaps TRBD1 (6 bases). The V gene lost 4 bases and the J gene lost 0 bases, with 13 bases spanning the gap. There are 15 residues in the CDR3. The V gene's germline CDR1 is SGHTA and CDR2 FQGNSA.

This chain uses TRBV29-1 with TRBJ2-1; D call uncertain. CDR1 SQVTM and CDR2 ANQGSEA come from the germline V gene. This CDR3 spans 12 amino acids. Trimming stripped 4 bases from V and 3 bases from J, with 7 bases between. The CDR3, as DNA: TGCAGCGTTGCACAGAGCTACAATGAGCAGTTCTTC. This encodes CSVAQSYNEQFF.

This chain uses TRBV7-2 with TRBJ1-2; weak D call: TRBD1 (6 bases). V was shortened by 6 bases and J by 4 bases, with 18 bases between the two germline ends. This CDR3 is built from 15 residues. The V gene's germline CDR1 is SGHTA and CDR2 FQGNSA. CDR3 nucleotides: TGTGCCAGCAGAATCGACTCGGGGGGCTCCTATGGCTACACCTTC. Protein: CASRIDSGGSYGYTF.

J is TRBJ2-2 and V is TRBV25-1; no reliable D call. The V end lost 6 bases, the J end lost 0 bases, and 8 bases lay between the germline ends. Per the germline V gene, CDR1 is MGHDK and CDR2 is SYGVNS. The CDR3 runs to 14 residues. This CDR3 reads CASSRMANTGELFF. In DNA, the CDR3 is TGTGCCAGCAGCCGCATGGCGAACACCGGGGAGCTGTTTTTT.

CDR3 bases: TGTGCCAGTAGTACCTTAAGGGACTGGGACAATGAGCAGTTCTTC. Translated, it gives CASSTLRDWDNEQFF. The J gene is TRBJ2-1, the V gene TRBV19; TRBD2 might be the D (6 bases). Germline V gene lookup returns CDR1 LNHDA and CDR2 SQIVND (reference sequence). There are 15 residues in the CDR3. Trimming removed 4 bases at V and 5 bases at J, with 15 bases between.